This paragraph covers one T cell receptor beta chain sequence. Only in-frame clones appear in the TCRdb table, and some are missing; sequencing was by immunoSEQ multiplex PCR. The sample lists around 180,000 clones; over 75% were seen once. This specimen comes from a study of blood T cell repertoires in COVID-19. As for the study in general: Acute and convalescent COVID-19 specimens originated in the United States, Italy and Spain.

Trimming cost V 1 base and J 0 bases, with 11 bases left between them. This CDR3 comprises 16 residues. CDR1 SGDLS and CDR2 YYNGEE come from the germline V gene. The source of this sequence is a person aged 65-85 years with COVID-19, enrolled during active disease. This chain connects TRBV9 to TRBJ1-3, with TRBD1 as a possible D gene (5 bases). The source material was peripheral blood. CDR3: CASSVIDSSSGNTIYF. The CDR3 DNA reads TGTGCCAGCAGCGTAATCGACAGTTCCTCTGGAAACACCATATATTTT.